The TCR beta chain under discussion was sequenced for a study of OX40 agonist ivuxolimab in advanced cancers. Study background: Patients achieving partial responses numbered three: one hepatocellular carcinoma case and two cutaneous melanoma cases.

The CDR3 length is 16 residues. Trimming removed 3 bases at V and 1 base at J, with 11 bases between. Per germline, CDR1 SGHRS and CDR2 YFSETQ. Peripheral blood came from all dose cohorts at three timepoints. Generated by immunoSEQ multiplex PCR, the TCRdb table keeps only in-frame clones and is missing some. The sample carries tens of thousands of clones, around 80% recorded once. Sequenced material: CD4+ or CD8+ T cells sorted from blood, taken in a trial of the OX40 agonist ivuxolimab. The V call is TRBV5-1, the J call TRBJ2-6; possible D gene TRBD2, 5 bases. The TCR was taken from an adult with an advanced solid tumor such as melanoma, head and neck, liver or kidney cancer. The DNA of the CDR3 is TGCGCCAGCAGCTGGGGAGTGGATTCTGGGGCCAACGTCCTGACTTTC. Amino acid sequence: CASSWGVDSGANVLTF.